This T cell receptor (beta chain) was retrieved from a study of control samples from healthy donors and cancer patients. This CDR3 contains 20 residues. Germline CDR1 and CDR2: MDHEN and SYDVKM. J was trimmed by 6 bases and V by 5 bases; bases with no gene match: 23. The data were produced by immunoSEQ multiplex PCR, yet TCRdb's version contains in-frame clones alone and is incomplete. The table records around 94,000 clones, approximately 86% of them present only once. The source of this sequence is a woman in her 50s in good health. Sequenced material: blood. The chain is built from TRBV28 and TRBJ2-3, with 10 bases that match TRBD1. DNA for the CDR3: TGTGCCAGCAGTACCTTACACGACTACTCCGGGACAGGGGCAATGGATACGCAGTATTTT. Translation: CASSTLHDYSGTGAMDTQYF.